The source of this T cell receptor (beta chain) is a study of glioma-infiltrating T cells (dated by TCRdb to 2016 to 2017). Concerning the study at large: Glioma tissue, non-neoplastic brain tissue and matched peripheral blood mononuclear cells were used as sources from which TCR alpha- and beta-chain repertoires were sequenced. To gauge divergence between tissue and blood T-cell populations, every tissue-infiltrating repertoire was compared against the peripheral blood repertoire from the same patient. The paired cohort was made up of three low-grade glioma patients, several primary glioblastoma patients and three non-glioma patients who contributed non-neoplastic brain tissue.

Of note for this clonotype: The target of this receptor is not known. No base qualities exist here, and no much larger clone lies one base off it.

The iRepertoire nested amplicon-rescue multiplex PCR (arm-PCR) platform was used to amplify TCR alpha and beta CDR3 regions from RNA. One-step reverse transcription and amplification used about 85-400 ng of tissue mRNA or PBMC total RNA as input. Following bead purification, Illumina adapters were added by a secondary multiplex PCR, and the libraries were gel-purified between 200 and 400 bp. Internal 6-nucleotide barcodes were carried by the libraries and were used for demultiplexing. Sequencing of the libraries was done on an Illumina MiSeq using 2x220 or 2x250 nucleotide paired-end reads. Concerning the study's data processing: Paired reads were merged using FLASH 1.2.11 and aligned with BWA-MEM to the GRCh37 human genome, and TRA and TRB reads were then extracted. An IMGT-derived reference of cassette sequences and CDR3 motifs, with pseudogenes included, was used for V and J assignment. Reads were translated in three frames, and productive CDR3s were defined by a C…FGXG motif without stop codons. Unique combinations of V-J cassette pair and CDR3 amino acid sequence were defined as clonotypes. Reads were filtered by Hamming distance, with the threshold set by the sequence error rate of each sample in mapped regions. TCRdb reprocessing: public reads trimmed at Q25 with fastp, clones called with MiXCR, in-frame beta chains kept. Under each unique CDR3 protein, matching rows form one entry showing the most common genes and DNA. The V and J calls and clone size are TCRdb's, not the authors'. The sample data list approximately 190,000 distinct CDR3 sequences, and approximately 30% of these were observed just once. 20% to 25% of the sample is held by the ten biggest clonotypes.

What the authors observed across the whole study: VJ-independent divergence between tissue and blood was found to be below expectation in non-neoplastic patients but above expectation in all gliomas, particularly low-grade gliomas. Only a very small number of CDR3 sequences turned up in both tissue and blood, a result put down to high CDR3 diversity combined with limited sampling. Group comparisons were based on small numbers of patients: three non-neoplastic, three low-grade glioma and roughly 8 glioblastoma patients.

Trimming takes 4 bases off V and 4 bases off J; junction bases not matched to a gene: 8. The CDR3 runs 17 residues from the cysteine to the phenylalanine. Only CDR3 DNA is held: 51 bases, read in frame from base 1. As encoded in the germline V gene, CDR1 is MGHRA while CDR2 is YSYEKL. Here the chain combines TRBV4-1 and TRBJ2-3, and TRBD2 aligns with 13 junction nucleotides. The specimen sequenced was glioma tissue, nonneoplastic brain tissue, or PBMCs (not recorded which). The clonotype was recovered from a human donor with low-grade glioma or glioblastoma, undergoing nonglioma brain surgery, or in good health (not recorded which). The DNA sequence is as follows: TGCGCCAGCAGCCGGACACTAGCGGGAGGGCACGCAGATACGCAGTATTTT. Its product reads: CASSRTLAGGHADTQYF.